The rows below give T cell receptor beta chains drawn from one sample of a study of blood T cell repertoires in COVID-19. The protocol was immunoSEQ multiplex PCR, while the TCRdb copy is restricted to in-frame clones and leaves out a portion. The sample lists about 49,000 clones; 70% to 90% were seen once. The sample comprised peripheral blood. The source of these receptors is a man at least 80 years old with acute or convalescent COVID-19. Both conserved end residues are part of each CDR3.

TRBV19	CATGAGKAYEQYF
TRBV18	CASSPGQGLSDEQFF
TRBV19	CASSSRTGPNYGYTF
TRBV5-1	CASSLGSSGANVLTF
TRBV10-2	CASKTGLSNTGELFF
TRBV7-9	CASSYMGGLYGYTF
TRBV10-3	CAISEKGAPTGELFF
TRBV6-5	CASSYTTGGDTQYF
TRBV28	CASILQGATTEAFF
TRBV3-1/TRBV3-2	CASSQYRDSLNYGYTF
TRBV5-1	CASTSGQFYNEQFF
TRBV5-1	CASSLARQGAGSPLHF
TRBV5-6	CASSEGTGSANQPQHF
TRBV11-2	CASSLVRGYGYTF
TRBV11-2	CASSLQGIYGYTF
TRBV5-4	CASSFQGLYYGYTF
TRBV7-9	CASSVQGGINSPLHF
TRBV19	CASSMLDSGFYEQYF
TRBV6-6	CASSVTGIGQPQHF
TRBV7-9	CASSRSTVLTDTQYF